This TCR beta chain was observed in a study of T cell responses to AZD1222 COVID-19 vaccine. As for the study in general: Pooling covered second doses at about 4 or about 12 weeks. General study points: At baseline, seropositivity was found in only a handful of AZD1222 recipients. White British donors predominated, females outnumbered males, and clonal diversity was possibly underestimated. It was only after the peak T cell response that any repertoires were sampled.

Sequencing used immunoSEQ multiplex PCR; TCRdb keeps in-frame clones, though not all of them. The sample includes around 100,000 clones, roughly 91% of them seen just once. The CDR3 totals 12 residues. Germline V gene lookup returns CDR1 LNHDA and CDR2 SQIVND (reference sequence). The germline V and J ends were trimmed by 8 bases and 7 bases, with 11 bases remaining between them. This clone turned up a few times. Its antigen is unidentified. Sequenced material: peripheral blood, taken on day 0 of AZD1222 vaccination. The V call is TRBV19, the J call TRBJ1-4; tentatively, D is TRBD1 (6 bases). The receptor comes from an adult in good health. As DNA, the CDR3 is TGTGCCAGTTCAGGGGTGGGTGAAAAACTGTTTTTT. The encoded protein is CASSGVGEKLFF.